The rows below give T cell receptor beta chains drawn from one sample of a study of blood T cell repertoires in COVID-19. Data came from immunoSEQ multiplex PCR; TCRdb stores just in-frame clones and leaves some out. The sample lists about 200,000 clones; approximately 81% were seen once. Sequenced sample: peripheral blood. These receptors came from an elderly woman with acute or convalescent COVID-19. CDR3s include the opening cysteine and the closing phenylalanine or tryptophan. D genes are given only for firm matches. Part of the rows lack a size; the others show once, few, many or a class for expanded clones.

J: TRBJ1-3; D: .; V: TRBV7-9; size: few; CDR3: CASSPPGAGYGNTIYF; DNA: TGTGCCAGCAGCCCCCCAGGTGCGGGGTATGGAAACACCATATATTTT
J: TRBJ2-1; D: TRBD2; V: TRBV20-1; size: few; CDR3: CSAMTSGRVFF; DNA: TGCAGTGCCATGACTAGCGGGAGGGTGTTCTTC
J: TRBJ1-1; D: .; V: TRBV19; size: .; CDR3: CASRVAGWNTEAFF; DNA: TGTGCCAGTAGGGTGGCAGGGTGGAACACTGAAGCTTTCTTT
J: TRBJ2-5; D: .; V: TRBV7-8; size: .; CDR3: CASRTYREQETQYF; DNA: TGTGCCAGCAGAACTTACAGGGAACAAGAGACCCAGTACTTC
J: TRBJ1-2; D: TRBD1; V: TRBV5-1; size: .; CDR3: CASSLFPRGQRNYGYTF; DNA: TGCGCCAGCAGCTTGTTCCCCAGGGGGCAACGTAACTATGGCTACACCTTC
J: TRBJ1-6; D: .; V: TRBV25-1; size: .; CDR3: CASSEYSGANSPLHF; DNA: TGTGCCAGCAGTGAATACTCAGGGGCTAATTCACCCCTCCACTTT
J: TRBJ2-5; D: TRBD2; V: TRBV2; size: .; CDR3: CASSGLAVEAQYF; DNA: TGTGCCAGCAGTGGCCTAGCGGTAGAGGCCCAGTACTTC
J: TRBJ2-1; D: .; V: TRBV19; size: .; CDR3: CASSIAGGGHSYNEQFF; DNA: TGTGCCAGTAGTATAGCGGGGGGCGGACACTCCTACAATGAGCAGTTCTTC
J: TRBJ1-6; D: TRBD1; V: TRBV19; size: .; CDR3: CASTTTGSSYNSPLHF; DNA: TGTGCCAGTACAACGACAGGGAGCTCCTATAATTCACCCCTCCACTTT
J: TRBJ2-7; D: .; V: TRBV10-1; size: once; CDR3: CASSDRRGQVEYF; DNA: TGCGCCAGCAGTGATCGAAGGGGCCAGGTCGAGTACTTC